One sample yielded the 28 T cell receptor beta chains listed below, sequenced in a study of blood T cell repertoires in COVID-19. Repertoires were generated with immunoSEQ multiplex PCR, while TCRdb's copy carries only in-frame clones and drops some. The sample holds about 150,000 clones, roughly 88% seen once. Sequenced sample: peripheral blood. These receptor sequences come from a woman in her fifties or sixties with acute or convalescent COVID-19.

The chain is built from TRBV6-5 and TRBJ2-5; TRBD1 matches 10 bases. This CDR3 contains 16 residues. Germline V gives CDR1 MNHEY, CDR2 SVGAGI. V shed 0 bases and J 4 bases; nucleotides not matched to a gene: 5. The CDR3 is CASSYSTGTGVETQYF. The CDR3 nucleotides are TGTGCCAGCAGTTACTCGACTGGGACAGGGGTAGAGACCCAGTACTTC.

This chain links TRBV27 with TRBJ2-7; the match to TRBD2 covers 8 bases. The trim removed 6 bases at V and 3 bases at J, leaving 1 base unmatched. CDR3 length equals 12 residues. Germline V gives CDR1 MNHEY, CDR2 SMNVEV (reference sequence). In nucleotides, the CDR3 is TGTGCCAGCAGCCTAGCGGGCTACGAGCAGTACTTC. Its protein is CASSLAGYEQYF.

A few counts support this clone. J is TRBJ1-1 and V is TRBV19; unclear D gene. The CDR3 is made up of 11 amino acids. Germline V gene lookup returns CDR1 LNHDA and CDR2 SQIVND (reference sequence). Trimming removed 10 bases from V and 6 bases from J, with 12 bases in between. The CDR3 loop reads CATRPGPEAFF. Written as DNA, the CDR3 is TGTGCCACCCGCCCTGGGCCTGAAGCTTTCTTT.

The chain recombines TRBV30 with TRBJ2-1, with TRBD2 matching over 15 bases. Germline V gene sequence: CDR1 GTSNPN, CDR2 SVGIG (reference sequence). Unmatched junction bases numbered 5, after V lost 2 bases and J lost 0 bases. The CDR3 sequence is 18 residues long. CDR3 DNA sequence: TGTGCCTGGAGTTATGGACTAGCGGGGGGGAGCTCCTACAATGAGCAGTTCTTC. As protein: CAWSYGLAGGSSYNEQFF.

Concerning this clone itself: This CDR3 is also generated by other DNA sequences in the sample. The chain couples TRBV18 to TRBJ1-1; D may be TRBD1 (5 bases). Per germline, CDR1 KGHSH and CDR2 LQKENI. V lost 2 bases, J lost 4 bases, and 8 bases lay in between. This CDR3 spans 13 amino acids. The CDR3, as DNA: TGTGCCAGCTCACCAGGGCAGGGCACTGAAGCTTTCTTT. Protein sequence: CASSPGQGTEAFF.

The chain uses TRBV19 and TRBJ1-2; 7 bases line up with TRBD1. Germline CDR1 is LNHDA and CDR2 is SQIVND (reference sequence). Trimming took 5 bases from V and 10 from J; bases not matched to a gene: 16. The CDR3 runs 15 residues. CDR3 nucleotides: TGTGCCAGTAGTTCCCTTGCCAGGGGGAGGCTTGTCTACACCTTC. Its protein is CASSSLARGRLVYTF.

A word on this clone: The sample holds other DNA sequences that translate to the same CDR3. The chain employs TRBV24-1 and TRBJ2-1, with TRBD1 matching over 7 bases. Germline values: CDR1 KGHDR, CDR2 SFDVKD. This CDR3 region has 14 residues. Trimming cost V 7 bases and J 0 bases; bases outside gene matches: 2. CDR3 region: CATSAGGSYNEQFF. The CDR3 DNA is TGTGCCACCAGCGCAGGGGGCTCCTACAATGAGCAGTTCTTC.

V and J are TRBV5-1 and TRBJ1-2; tentative D call: TRBD1 (5 bases). From germline, CDR1 is SGHRS and CDR2 YFSETQ. The germline V and J ends were trimmed by 5 bases and 0 bases, with 11 bases remaining between them. This CDR3 is 14 amino acids long. CDR3 nucleotides: TGCGCCAGCAGACCACAGGCGCCTAACTATGGCTACACCTTC. Its translation: CASRPQAPNYGYTF.

The gene calls are TRBV6-5 and TRBJ1-2, with TRBD1 matching 7 bases. The CDR3 contains 14 residues. Germline V CDR1 and CDR2: MNHEY, SVGAGI. Losses at the gene ends were 5 bases for V and 0 bases for J; bases not matched to a gene: 3. The CDR3 spells CASSRDSANYGYTF. The CDR3 region has the DNA TGTGCCAGCAGTCGGGACAGTGCTAACTATGGCTACACCTTC.

This clone came up once. J is TRBJ2-1 and V is TRBV6-2 or TRBV6-3; D is perhaps TRBD1 (6 bases). The CDR3 totals 13 residues. The V end was cut by 2 bases, the J end by 7 bases, with 9 bases between. Germline V gene lookup returns CDR1 MNHEY and CDR2 SVGEGT. The CDR3, as DNA: TGTGCCAGCAGTTACCTCCAGGGGAATGAGCAGTTCTTC. Translated, it gives CASSYLQGNEQFF.

Only a few counts were recorded for this clone. The V call is TRBV6-5, the J call TRBJ1-1; 11 nucleotides align to TRBD1. The CDR3 totals 14 residues. V trimming: 4 bases; J trimming: 7 bases; junction bases outside the gene matches: 5. CDR1 and CDR2 from the germline V gene are MNHEY and SVGAGI. The CDR3 is CASSSSDRGLEAFF. In DNA, the CDR3 is TGTGCCAGCAGTTCCTCGGACAGGGGGCTTGAAGCTTTCTTT.

The chain employs TRBV6-2 or TRBV6-3 and TRBJ1-2, with D possibly matching TRBD1 (5 bases). The germline V gene encodes CDR1 MNHEY and CDR2 SVGEGT. Trimming stripped 2 bases from V and 2 bases from J, with 9 bases between. This CDR3 is built from 14 residues. The CDR3 sequence is CASSYGAENYGYTF. The CDR3, as DNA: TGTGCCAGCAGTTACGGGGCAGAGAACTATGGCTACACCTTC.

CDR3 nucleotides: TGTGCCAGCAGCTTATTCGGAAGGGGGCGCCCGGGCACCGGGGAGCTGTTTTTT. It is translated as CASSLFGRGRPGTGELFF. The chain joins TRBV7-9 to TRBJ2-2, with 7 bases identical to TRBD1. In germline, CDR1 is SEHNR, CDR2 FQNEAQ (reference sequence). The trim removed 2 bases at V and 4 bases at J, leaving 13 bases unmatched. The CDR3 loop spans 18 amino acids. The variable domain in full, with the rest retrieved from reference TRBV7-9 and TRBJ2-2, is DTGVSQNPRHKITKRGQNVTFRCDPISEHNRLYWYRQTLGQGPEFLTYFQNEAQLEKSRLLSDRFSAERPKGSFSTLEIQRTEQGDSAMYLCASSLFGRGRPGTGELFFGEGSRLTVL.

V usage is TRBV7-2 and J usage is TRBJ1-2; 9 positions match TRBD1. Germline-derived CDR1 and CDR2 are SGHTA and FQGNSA. J gave up 4 bases and V 2 bases, and 8 bases lay outside the gene matches. CDR3 length: 16 amino acids. The CDR3 reads CASSLTRTGAGYGYTF. As DNA, the CDR3 is TGTGCCAGCAGCTTAACCCGGACAGGGGCCGGCTATGGCTACACCTTC.

This rearrangement joins TRBV4-1 to TRBJ1-6; D is perhaps TRBD1 (5 bases). The CDR3 runs to 17 residues. V was shortened by 4 bases and J by 7 bases, with 20 bases between the two germline ends. Germline values: CDR1 MGHRA, CDR2 YSYEKL. The CDR3: CASSLQTVGQGNSPLHF. Here the CDR3 DNA reads TGCGCCAGCAGCCTCCAAACGGTGGGGCAAGGGAATTCACCCCTCCACTTT.

A note on this clone: The junction shows a germline mismatch at one end, possibly a read error. V is TRBV6-6 and J is TRBJ1-6, with D unresolved. This CDR3 contains 14 residues. Germline V gene sequence: CDR1 MNHNY, CDR2 SVGAGI (reference sequence). CDR3 in DNA: TGTGCCAGCAGTTATAGGAGTTATAATGCACCCCTCCACTTT. Amino acids: CASSYRSYNAPLHF.

V and J are TRBV7-2 and TRBJ1-2; D not certain. Trimming left V 5 bases short and J 7 bases short, with 14 bases between. This CDR3 has 13 amino acids. Germline V CDR1 and CDR2: SGHTA, FQGNSA. As DNA, the CDR3 is TGTGCCAGCAGCGCACTTAGGTCGGGTGGCTACACCTTC. This codes for CASSALRSGGYTF.

V usage is TRBV19 and J usage is TRBJ1-5; no clear D. Trimming pared 6 bases from V and 0 bases from J, leaving 12 bases between. Germline CDR1 reads LNHDA; CDR2 reads SQIVND (reference sequence). This CDR3 region has 15 residues. Written as DNA, the CDR3 is TGTGCCAGTAGGTGGCAGTCTTATAGCAATCAGCCCCAGCATTTT. This codes for CASRWQSYSNQPQHF.

The chain joins TRBV30 to TRBJ2-2; the match to TRBD1 covers 9 bases. The CDR3 loop spans 12 amino acids. Germline V gene lookup returns CDR1 GTSNPN and CDR2 SVGIG (reference sequence). V was clipped by 0 bases and J by 15 bases; unmatched bases: 5. The chain's CDR3 is CAWSVGQGRMFF. The CDR3 DNA is TGTGCCTGGAGTGTAGGACAGGGGCGGATGTTTTTT.

This chain links TRBV27 with TRBJ2-7, with 10 bases identical to TRBD1. V shed 6 bases, J shed 3 bases, and the junction held 8 bases outside the gene matches. Germline V gene lookup returns CDR1 MNHEY and CDR2 SMNVEV (reference sequence). The CDR3 is 15 residues long. The CDR3 loop is CASSRPGQGRYEQYF. CDR3 DNA sequence: TGTGCCAGCAGCCGGCCGGGACAGGGGCGCTACGAGCAGTACTTC.

V usage is TRBV5-4 and J usage is TRBJ2-7; TRBD2 aligns across 8 bases. There are 14 residues in the CDR3. The V gene's germline CDR1 is SGHNT and CDR2 YYREEE (reference sequence). V lost 2 bases to trimming and J lost 2 bases; unmatched junction nucleotides: 3. CDR3 in amino acids: CASSFRGGAYEQYF. Here the CDR3 DNA reads TGTGCCAGCAGCTTTCGGGGGGGCGCCTACGAGCAGTACTTC.

V is TRBV7-6 and J is TRBJ1-1; D is unclear. Deletions cut 1 base from V and 1 base from J, with 4 bases between. CDR3 length equals 13 residues. Looked up from germline, CDR1 is SGHVS and CDR2 is FNYEAQ. CDR3 amino acids: CASSLDKNTEAFF. DNA for the CDR3: TGTGCCAGCAGCTTAGATAAGAACACTGAAGCTTTCTTT.

The chain is built from TRBV25-1 and TRBJ1-1; no reliable D call. Germline CDR1 and CDR2: MGHDK and SYGVNS. CDR3 length equals 13 residues. V lost 6 bases, J lost 0 bases, and 8 bases lay in between. The CDR3 sequence is CASRGLLNTEAFF. CDR3 DNA: TGTGCCAGCAGAGGACTCCTGAACACTGAAGCTTTCTTT.

This clone was observed a handful of times. CDR3 DNA: TGTGCCAGCAGCTTGAAATTCGGTGAGACCCAGTACTTC. It is translated as CASSLKFGETQYF. This rearrangement joins TRBV7-2 to TRBJ2-5; D unresolved. This CDR3 region has 13 residues. Germline CDR1 SGHTA, CDR2 FQGNSA. V was cut by 3 bases and J by 5 bases, with 10 bases left in between.

V is TRBV19 and J is TRBJ1-2; weak D call: TRBD1 (6 bases). The germline V gene encodes CDR1 LNHDA and CDR2 SQIVND (reference sequence). This CDR3 has 14 residues. V dropped 8 bases and J dropped 4 bases, with 17 bases sitting between them. The CDR3 region is CASHQGSGLYGYTF. In DNA, the CDR3 is TGTGCCAGTCACCAGGGGTCGGGCCTCTATGGCTACACCTTC.

The CDR3 coding sequence is TGTGCCAGCAGTTACTCCCCGGGACTAGCGGGGCAAGAGACCCAGTACTTC. Translation: CASSYSPGLAGQETQYF. The rearrangement links TRBV6-2 or TRBV6-3 to TRBJ2-5; 13 bases fit TRBD2. The V segment lost 0 bases and the J segment 2 bases; nucleotides outside the gene matches: 3. Germline V gene sequence: CDR1 MNHEY, CDR2 SVGEGT. The CDR3 extends over 17 amino acids.

The chain carries TRBV6-6 and TRBJ1-5; 7 nucleotides match TRBD1. The CDR3 sequence is 16 residues long. Per the germline V gene, CDR1 is MNHNY and CDR2 is SVGAGI (reference sequence). The ends lost 4 bases at V and 5 bases at J; junction bases unmatched: 11. CDR3 residues: CASSSLPGQAYQPQHF. The CDR3 DNA reads as TGTGCCAGCAGTTCCCTACCTGGACAGGCATATCAGCCCCAGCATTTT.

This chain links TRBV5-4 with TRBJ1-1; 9 positions agree with TRBD1. After removal of 1 base from V and 2 bases from J, the junction contained 6 bases not matched to a gene. The CDR3 spans 16 residues. Per the germline V gene, CDR1 is SGHNT and CDR2 is YYREEE (reference sequence). CDR3 sequence reads: CASSLLGQGHNTEAFF. The CDR3 DNA sequence: TGTGCCAGCAGCTTGTTAGGACAGGGGCATAACACTGAAGCTTTCTTT.